These 32 T cell receptor beta chains share one sample of origin, sequenced in a study of CD4 and CD8 cells across lung adenocarcinoma regions. TCRdb re-derived calls from the PCR reads in MiXCR, one entry per CDR3 protein. Of more than 2,000 distinct CDR3 sequences listed, approximately 49% are singletons. The sequenced sample consisted of CD4+ T cells from the center of a lung tumor. The origin of the receptors is a female donor with lung adenocarcinoma. The CD4 and CD8 labels of this study may be unreliable.

The J gene is TRBJ2-1, the V gene TRBV4-1; no definite D call. The closer fit of TRBJ2-5 to the DNA end suggests the J call may be wrong. The CDR3 sequence is 16 residues long. Germline values: CDR1 MGHRA, CDR2 YSYEKL. DNA for the CDR3: TGCGCCAGCAGCCAAGATGGGAATACTCCCGGACAGACCCAGTACTTC. Translating gives CASSQDGNTPGQTQYF.

This clonotype was detected a few times. The chain joins TRBV10-1 to TRBJ1-4; D is unclear. Germline V lookup: CDR1 WNHNN, CDR2 SYGVQD (reference sequence). The CDR3 totals 13 residues. V lost 2 bases to trimming and J lost 8 bases, with 9 bases between them. CDR3 region: CASSESLGEKLFF. CDR3 DNA sequence: TGCGCCAGCAGTGAGAGCTTAGGGGAAAAACTGTTTTTT.

By share of the sample, this clonotype is large. This rearrangement joins TRBV6-1 to TRBJ2-1, with D maybe TRBD2 (5 bases). There are 16 residues in the CDR3. V shed 6 bases and J shed 0 bases, with 15 bases lying between them. Per the germline V gene, CDR1 is MNHNS and CDR2 is SASEGT. This chain's CDR3 is CASSRTLSSSYNEQFF. CDR3 bases: TGTGCCAGCAGCAGGACTTTGTCCAGCTCCTACAATGAGCAGTTCTTC.

The chain uses TRBV6-1 and TRBJ1-4, with 10 bases aligning to TRBD1. Germline CDR1 and CDR2: MNHNS and SASEGT. The CDR3 covers 14 residues. Trimming removed 7 bases from V and 8 bases from J; junction bases left unmatched: 7. Written as DNA, the CDR3 is TGTGCCAGCAATGGCCGGGACAGGGGAGAAAAACTGTTTTTT. Amino acid sequence: CASNGRDRGEKLFF.

The rearrangement joins TRBV6-1 to TRBJ2-3, with a tentative D call TRBD2 (6 bases). Trimming took 5 bases from V and 2 from J, leaving 11 bases between them. The CDR3 consists of 14 residues. Per germline, CDR1 MNHNS and CDR2 SASEGT. CDR3 loop: CASSPGTLTDTQYF. The CDR3 DNA reads as TGTGCCAGCAGTCCCGGGACTCTCACAGATACGCAGTATTTT.

The chain recombines TRBV6-1 with TRBJ2-3; D is undetermined. Trimming removed 7 bases at V and 5 bases at J, with 13 bases between. The CDR3 is 13 residues long. The germline CDR1 and CDR2 sequences are MNHNS and SASEGT. For the CDR3, the DNA is TGTGCCAGCACCCCCAAAAATATAGATACGCAGTATTTT. Encoded protein: CASTPKNIDTQYF.

Points on this clonotype: Being one base from a much bigger clone, this may be a read error. This rearrangement joins TRBV6-1 to TRBJ2-1; D may correspond to TRBD1 or TRBD2 (6 bases each). The DNA matches TRBJ2-7 better at its end, which makes the J call doubtful. CDR1 is MNHNS and CDR2 is SASEGT in the germline V gene. The CDR3 is 14 amino acids. The CDR3 loop is CASSERGVYNEQYF. The CDR3 DNA follows: TGTGCCAGCAGTGAAAGGGGGGTCTACAATGAGCAGTACTTC.

The V gene is TRBV6-1, the J gene TRBJ2-2; TRBD1 aligns across 7 bases. V lost 4 bases, J lost 0 bases, and 2 bases stayed unmatched. The germline CDR1 and CDR2 sequences are MNHNS and SASEGT. The CDR3 extends over 15 amino acids. This chain's CDR3 is CASSAGTANTGELFF. DNA for the CDR3: TGTGCCAGCAGTGCTGGGACAGCGAACACCGGGGAGCTGTTTTTT.

The chain has TRBV6-1 and TRBJ2-1; TRBD1 agrees at 8 bases. The J call may not be correct, given that the DNA end is closer to TRBJ2-7. CDR3 length: 13 amino acids. Germline CDR1 reads MNHNS; CDR2 reads SASEGT. The CDR3 DNA reads TGTGCCAGCATTGGACAGGGAGCCTACGAGCAGTACTTC. This encodes CASIGQGAYEQYF.

The chain joins TRBV11-2 to TRBJ2-1; the D is unclear. In germline, CDR1 is SGHAT, CDR2 FQNNGV. The CDR3 runs 10 residues. Trimming left V 5 bases short and J 5 bases short, with 1 base between. The CDR3 sequence: CASSHNEQFF. The CDR3 nucleotides are TGTGCCAGCAGCCACAATGAGCAGTTCTTC.

This clonotype was found once. The J gene is TRBJ2-5, the V gene TRBV6-1; D is unresolved. TRBJ2-7 explains the end of the DNA better; the J call may be wrong. The CDR3 is 14 residues long. Germline V gives CDR1 MNHNS, CDR2 SASEGT. The CDR3 DNA follows: TGTGCCAGCAGTCCCGAATGGCGCCCCTACGAGCAGTACTTC. Translating it yields CASSPEWRPYEQYF.

This chain links TRBV7-2 with TRBJ2-5; 11 nucleotides align to TRBD2. TRBJ2-7 explains the end of the DNA better; the J call may be wrong. Germline CDR1 and CDR2: SGHTA and FQGNSA. CDR3 length equals 14 residues. The CDR3 spells CASSLTSGSAEQYF. As DNA, the CDR3 is TGTGCCAGCAGCTTAACTAGCGGGAGTGCCGAGCAGTACTTC.

The V gene is TRBV6-1, the J gene TRBJ2-1, with 10 bases identical to TRBD2. CDR3 length: 14 residues. From germline, CDR1 is MNHNS and CDR2 SASEGT. V lost 8 bases, J lost 3 bases, and 4 bases stayed unmatched. The CDR3: CASLPSGSYNEQFF. The CDR3 DNA reads TGTGCCAGCCTCCCTAGCGGGAGCTACAATGAGCAGTTCTTC.

Concerning this clonotype itself: A single base separates this from a much larger clone, so it may be a read error. This chain uses TRBV6-1 with TRBJ2-5; 8 bases fit TRBD2. Germline CDR1 and CDR2: MNHNS and SASEGT. Unmatched junction bases numbered 14, after V lost 3 bases and J lost 11 bases. The CDR3 is 15 amino acids. CDR3 loop: CASSELAGSYNEQYF. For the CDR3, the DNA is TGTGCCAGCAGTGAGCTAGCGGGCTCCTACAATGAGCAGTACTTC.

Note on this clonotype: The junction differs from germline at one of its ends, possibly a read error. The J gene is TRBJ2-1, the V gene TRBV30, with D unresolved. CDR1 is GTSNPN and CDR2 is SVGIG in the germline V gene (reference sequence). The CDR3 spans 23 residues. The CDR3 protein is CAWPQLLSLLQIPRSLEHAKVHW. The CDR3 DNA reads TGTGCCTGGCCTCAACTTCTTTCTTTACTCCAGATTCCTCGGAGCCTTGAACATGCTAAAGTACACTGG.

By share, this clonotype counts as medium-sized (0.01 to 0.1%). The chain carries TRBV27 and TRBJ1-2, with D maybe TRBD1 (5 bases). CDR1 and CDR2 from the germline V gene are MNHEY and SMNVEV (reference sequence). Trimming shortened V by 11 bases and J by 2 bases, and 15 bases separated the two germline ends. The CDR3 is made up of 13 amino acids. The DNA of the CDR3 is TGTGCCCGACTCATTCAGGGAAACTATGGCTACACCTTC. Translating it yields CARLIQGNYGYTF.

This chain uses TRBV6-5 with TRBJ2-3; 7 positions agree with TRBD2. The J call is in doubt because the DNA end fits TRBJ2-5 better. Germline assignment: CDR1 MNHEY and CDR2 SVGAGI. CDR3 size: 15 residues. CDR3 in amino acids: CASSYAARGWETQYF. The CDR3 DNA reads as TGTGCCAGCAGTTACGCAGCGCGGGGGTGGGAGACCCAGTACTTC.

This clonotype showed up just a few times. The genes are TRBV7-2 and TRBJ1-1; tentatively, D is TRBD1 (5 bases). Germline loops: CDR1 SGHTA, CDR2 FQGNSA. The CDR3 is 14 residues long. Trimming removed 3 bases from V and 5 bases from J, with 13 bases in between. DNA of the CDR3: TGTGCCAGCAGCTTCCTAGGGGACCGGACTGAAGCTTTCTTT. Translated: CASSFLGDRTEAFF.

J is TRBJ2-1 and V is TRBV6-1; TRBD2 might be the D (6 bases). The CDR3 length is 11 residues. Looked up from germline, CDR1 is MNHNS and CDR2 is SASEGT. The ends were cut back, 8 bases at V and 10 bases at J, with 12 bases in the middle. The DNA of the CDR3 is TGTGCCAGCGGGAGGAGCGGCGAGCAGTTCTTC. Translated: CASGRSGEQFF.

The gene calls are TRBV3-1 and TRBJ2-3, with TRBD1 matching 12 bases. CDR1 is LGHDT and CDR2 is YNNKEL in the germline V gene (reference sequence). The CDR3 covers 17 residues. Trimming at V came to 5 bases and at J to 4 bases, leaving 10 bases not matched to a gene. The CDR3 DNA reads TGTGCCAGCAGCATTCTAGCCGGGACAGGGGGCGCAGATACGCAGTATTTT. Amino acid sequence: CASSILAGTGGADTQYF.

The chain carries TRBV6-1 and TRBJ2-2; possibly TRBD2 for D (6 bases). V shed 7 bases and J shed 4 bases, with 10 bases lying between them. The CDR3 runs to 13 residues. Per germline, CDR1 MNHNS and CDR2 SASEGT. The CDR3 spells CASNAGITGELFF. CDR3 DNA sequence: TGTGCCAGCAATGCGGGGATCACCGGGGAGCTGTTTTTT.

This clonotype was picked up a small number of times. The chain recombines TRBV6-1 with TRBJ2-1; 7 bases map to TRBD1. With the DNA end fitting TRBJ2-7 better, the J assignment may be wrong. Germline V gene data show CDR1 as MNHNS and CDR2 as SASEGT. CDR3 length equals 11 residues. DNA of the CDR3: TGTGCCAGCAGAAGACAGGGCGAGCAGTACTTC. Its protein product is CASRRQGEQYF.

This chain joins TRBV3-1 and TRBJ2-1, with a weak D call TRBD1 (5 bases). With 4 bases removed from V and 6 bases from J, the gap between germline ends came to 10 bases. Germline V CDR1 and CDR2: LGHDT, YNNKEL (reference sequence). This CDR3 region has 13 residues. CDR3 sequence (DNA): TGTGCCAGCAGCCGACTTACAGGCAATGAGCAGTTCTTC. This gives the protein CASSRLTGNEQFF.

The genes are TRBV12-3 or TRBV12-4 and TRBJ2-1, with D hard to call. The CDR3 sequence is 15 residues long. The V and J ends lost 3 bases and 2 bases respectively, with 11 bases between them. CDR3 in amino acids: CASSFYQDAYNEQFF. The CDR3, as DNA: TGTGCCAGCAGTTTTTACCAGGATGCCTACAATGAGCAGTTCTTC.

V and J are TRBV5-6 and TRBJ1-4, with 9 bases aligning to TRBD1. V was pared by 0 bases and J by 3 bases, with 3 bases of the junction left unmatched. Germline V lookup: CDR1 SGHDT, CDR2 YYEEEE. This CDR3 has 16 residues. The CDR3 loop is CASSLVGQGPNEKLFF. The CDR3 nucleotides read TGTGCCAGCAGCTTGGTGGGACAGGGACCTAATGAAAAACTGTTTTTT.

This clonotype has a handful of counts. V and J are TRBV27 and TRBJ2-5, with D unresolved. The CDR3 loop spans 13 amino acids. V lost 3 bases, J lost 2 bases, and 7 bases lay in between. From germline, CDR1 is MNHEY and CDR2 SMNVEV (reference sequence). The CDR3 spells CASSLVGQETQYF. The CDR3 coding sequence is TGTGCCAGCAGTTTGGTAGGGCAAGAGACCCAGTACTTC.

By proportion, this clonotype is large. The rearrangement joins TRBV27 to TRBJ1-2; tentatively, D is TRBD1 (6 bases). The CDR3 loop spans 15 amino acids. Between the trimmed V and J ends, which lost 6 bases and 6 bases, there was a span of 20 bases. The germline V gene encodes CDR1 MNHEY and CDR2 SMNVEV (reference sequence). The CDR3 sequence is CASSPNRDSYHGYTF. The CDR3 DNA is TGTGCCAGCAGCCCGAACAGGGATTCCTATCATGGCTACACCTTC.

By sample share, this clonotype is medium-sized. The chain couples TRBV4-1 to TRBJ2-1; 9 bases fit TRBD2. The assigned J gene may be wrong: the sequence end matches TRBJ2-7 better. Germline V gene sequence: CDR1 MGHRA, CDR2 YSYEKL. The CDR3 spans 15 residues. CDR3 region: CASSQEGLAAYEQYF. CDR3 in DNA: TGCGCCAGCAGCCAAGAGGGACTAGCAGCCTACGAGCAGTACTTC.

The CDR3: CASSLRDRETQYF. Here the CDR3 DNA reads TGTGCCAGCAGCTTGAGGGACCGAGAGACCCAGTACTTC. This chain joins TRBV7-2 and TRBJ2-4; D may match TRBD1 or TRBD2 (5 bases each). The closer fit of TRBJ2-5 to the DNA end suggests the J call may be wrong. The length of the CDR3 is 13 residues. Per the germline V gene, CDR1 is SGHTA and CDR2 is FQGNSA.

The CDR3 loop reads CAISARESAYEQYF. CDR3 sequence (DNA): TGTGCCATCAGTGCGAGGGAGTCGGCCTACGAGCAGTACTTC. The gene calls are TRBV10-3 and TRBJ2-1, with D perhaps TRBD2 (5 bases). The J call is in doubt because the DNA end fits TRBJ2-7 better. Germline V gives CDR1 ENHRY, CDR2 SYGVKD. The CDR3 contains 14 residues.

The chain couples TRBV10-2 to TRBJ2-3, with a weak D call TRBD2 (6 bases). This CDR3 comprises 18 residues. The V and J ends lost 1 base and 9 bases respectively, with 26 bases between them. Germline V gene lookup returns CDR1 WSHSY and CDR2 SAAADI. The CDR3 sequence is CASSEFSGGAGRKETQYF. DNA of the CDR3: TGCGCCAGCAGTGAGTTCAGTGGGGGAGCGGGTCGCAAAGAGACGCAGTATTTT.

This chain links TRBV7-6 with TRBJ2-3, with 9 bases fitting TRBD2. Germline V gives CDR1 SGHVS, CDR2 FNYEAQ. CDR3 size: 16 residues. V dropped 7 bases and J dropped 4; count of bases not matched to a gene: 12. The CDR3 DNA follows: TGTGCCAGCACCTCCGCGGGGCGGGAGGGCCCAGATACGCAGTATTTT. Translated: CASTSAGREGPDTQYF.